This entry lists 22 T cell receptor beta chains sequenced from one sample in a study of blood T cell repertoires in COVID-19. Assay: immunoSEQ multiplex PCR; the TCRdb copy retains only in-frame clones and omits some. The table shows some 240,000 clones, with around three quarters occurring only once. Sequences were obtained from peripheral blood. Receptors originate from a woman between 65 and 79 years old with acute or convalescent COVID-19.

This chain uses TRBV30 with TRBJ1-2; D gene uncertain. The CDR3 has 12 residues. V was trimmed by 2 bases and J by 3 bases, leaving 7 bases between them. CDR1 is GTSNPN, CDR2 SVGIG, per germline (reference sequence). The CDR3 here is CAWSRLYYGYTF. CDR3 in DNA: TGTGCCTGGAGTCGACTCTACTATGGCTACACCTTC.

J is TRBJ1-5 and V is TRBV6-1; TRBD1 matches 9 bases. The germline gives CDR1 MNHNS, CDR2 SASEGT. The J segment lost 7 bases and the V segment lost 0 bases, leaving 10 bases of the junction unmatched. The CDR3 has 17 amino acids. The CDR3 region has the DNA TGTGCCAGCAGTGAAGCGCTAGGACAGGGGTATGGGCAGCCCCAGCATTTT. Translated, it gives CASSEALGQGYGQPQHF.

The chain couples TRBV5-1 to TRBJ1-1; 9 nucleotides align to TRBD1. This CDR3 region has 18 residues. CDR1 is SGHRS, CDR2 YFSETQ, per germline. V shed 2 bases, J shed 5 bases, and the junction held 16 bases outside the gene matches. The CDR3 DNA is TGCGCCAGCAGCTTTTTGGGGACAGGGAATACTCATGTTACTGAAGCTTTCTTT. It is translated as CASSFLGTGNTHVTEAFF.

The rearrangement joins TRBV11-2 to TRBJ2-2, with 11 bases aligning to TRBD2. Trimming removed 5 bases from V and 5 bases from J; junction bases left unmatched: 7. The CDR3 has 16 residues. Germline assignment: CDR1 SGHAT and CDR2 FQNNGV. CDR3 nucleotide sequence: TGTGCCAGCAGCGCCGGGACTAGCGGACGGACCGGGGAGCTGTTTTTT. It encodes CASSAGTSGRTGELFF.

This rearrangement joins TRBV19 to TRBJ1-2; 8 nucleotides align to TRBD1. Germline CDR1 reads LNHDA; CDR2 reads SQIVND (reference sequence). Trimming at V came to 4 bases and at J to 6 bases, leaving 4 bases not matched to a gene. This CDR3 comprises 13 residues. The CDR3 spells CASSTARGHGYTF. DNA for the CDR3: TGTGCCAGTAGTACGGCCAGGGGGCATGGCTACACCTTC.

This chain links TRBV2 with TRBJ2-1, with D maybe TRBD2 (6 bases). The CDR3 has 12 residues. V lost 4 bases, J lost 9 bases, and 10 bases lay in between. Per germline, CDR1 SNHLY and CDR2 FYNNEI. In nucleotides, the CDR3 is TGTGCCAGCAGTGGGACCGGGGGTGAGCAGTTCTTC. This gives the protein CASSGTGGEQFF.

This clone showed up just a few times. The rearrangement uses TRBV7-9 and TRBJ1-1; maybe TRBD1 (5 bases). Looked up from germline, CDR1 is SEHNR and CDR2 is FQNEAQ (reference sequence). Trimming took 1 base from V and 3 from J, leaving 9 bases between them. CDR3 length: 14 amino acids. The CDR3 is CASSLGAGDTEAFF. CDR3 sequence (DNA): TGTGCCAGCAGCTTAGGGGCGGGGGACACTGAAGCTTTCTTT.

This sequence joins TRBV25-1 and TRBJ1-2; the match to TRBD1 covers 8 bases. Losses at the gene ends were 4 bases for V and 7 bases for J; bases not matched to a gene: 8. Germline values: CDR1 MGHDK, CDR2 SYGVNS. The CDR3 sequence is 14 residues long. The CDR3 spells CASSVQGAGIGYTF. The DNA of the CDR3 is TGTGCCAGCAGTGTCCAGGGGGCGGGTATTGGCTACACCTTC.

This clone was seen a handful of times. V and J are TRBV7-2 and TRBJ1-1; 8 bases fit TRBD1. The J segment lost 4 bases and the V segment lost 3 bases, leaving 4 bases of the junction unmatched. The CDR3 is made up of 14 amino acids. The V gene's germline CDR1 is SGHTA and CDR2 FQGNSA. The CDR3, as DNA: TGTGCCAGCAGCTTCACTACAGGGGGCACTGAAGCTTTCTTT. This codes for CASSFTTGGTEAFF.

V gene TRBV7-2 combines with J gene TRBJ2-7; D unclear. V was clipped by 5 bases and J by 7 bases, with 12 bases between them. CDR3 length: 12 residues. Germline CDR1 and CDR2: SGHTA and FQGNSA. The CDR3 DNA reads as TGTGCCAGCAGCGTGAGGTTCGGGGAGCAGTACTTC. Protein sequence: CASSVRFGEQYF.

The CDR3 protein is CASSSRQGADTDTQYF. The CDR3 DNA follows: TGTGCCAGCAGTTCCCGACAGGGGGCGGACACAGATACGCAGTATTTT. The V call is TRBV11-2, the J call TRBJ2-3, with TRBD1 identical over 10 bases. CDR3 length: 16 residues. The germline gives CDR1 SGHAT, CDR2 FQNNGV. J was trimmed by 2 bases and V by 6 bases; bases with no gene match: 8. Based on the CDR3 plus reference TRBV11-2 and TRBJ2-3, the full variable domain is EAGVAQSPRYKIIEKRQSVAFWCNPISGHATLYWYQQILGQGPKLLIQFQNNGVVDDSQLPKDRFSAERLKGVDSTLKIQPAKLEDSAVYLCASSSRQGADTDTQYFGPGTRLTVL.

The V and J genes are TRBV27 and TRBJ2-7; D possibly corresponds to TRBD2 (6 bases). Per germline, CDR1 MNHEY and CDR2 SMNVEV (reference sequence). The V and J ends lost 5 bases and 6 bases respectively, with 17 bases between them. This CDR3 comprises 14 residues. CDR3 nucleotide sequence: TGTGCCAGCAGTCCTCGGACGGAGGGCGGCGAGCAGTACGTC. Amino acid sequence: CASSPRTEGGEQYV.

The V call is TRBV6-2 or TRBV6-3, the J call TRBJ2-3; D might be TRBD2 (6 bases). Per the germline V gene, CDR1 is MNHEY and CDR2 is SVGEGT. The CDR3 spans 14 residues. V lost 2 bases to trimming and J lost 9 bases, with 15 bases between them. The CDR3 here is CASSYIVQAGTQYF. CDR3 DNA sequence: TGTGCCAGCAGTTACATCGTACAGGCGGGGACGCAGTATTTT.

This clone was counted at least ten times. This chain uses TRBV7-2 with TRBJ1-4; maybe TRBD1 (5 bases). Germline V gives CDR1 SGHTA, CDR2 FQGNSA. The CDR3 runs to 16 residues. Trimming removed 4 bases from V and 8 bases from J, with 20 bases in between. CDR3 loop: CASSSFLGAVHEKLFF. CDR3 coding DNA: TGTGCCAGCAGCTCTTTTTTAGGGGCGGTTCACGAAAAACTGTTTTTT.

This clone has more than one count but fewer than ten. The genes are TRBV3-1 (or the pseudogene TRBV3-2) and TRBJ1-6, with 11 bases identical to TRBD1. V trimming: 4 bases; J trimming: 7 bases; junction bases outside the gene matches: 6. CDR1 and CDR2 from the germline V gene are LGHDT and YNNKEL (reference sequence). The CDR3 spans 16 residues. CDR3 sequence reads: CASSRERDRGNSPLHF. The CDR3 DNA reads as TGTGCCAGCAGCCGAGAACGGGACAGGGGGAATTCACCCCTCCACTTT.

The V and J genes are TRBV7-2 and TRBJ2-7; 7 nucleotides agree with TRBD2. The germline V gene encodes CDR1 SGHTA and CDR2 FQGNSA. The trim removed 6 bases at V and 6 bases at J, leaving 8 bases unmatched. This CDR3 comprises 13 residues. CDR3 in amino acids: CASSGRLASEQYF. CDR3 coding DNA: TGTGCCAGCAGTGGTCGACTAGCTTCCGAGCAGTACTTC.

The CDR3 DNA reads as TGTGCCAGTAGGGAACCACGGGGGAACACTGAAGCTTTCTTT. This encodes CASREPRGNTEAFF. The J gene is TRBJ1-1, the V gene TRBV19; D unclear. The germline V and J ends were trimmed by 6 bases and 1 base, with 12 bases remaining between them. Germline CDR1 and CDR2: LNHDA and SQIVND (reference sequence). The CDR3 is 14 residues long.

This clone was observed once. V is TRBV18 and J is TRBJ1-5; D is unclear. CDR1 is KGHSH, CDR2 LQKENI, per germline. The germline V and J ends were trimmed by 1 base and 1 base, with 8 bases remaining between them. This CDR3 is built from 15 residues. The chain's CDR3 is CASSPRAESNQPQHF. Here the CDR3 DNA reads TGTGCCAGCTCACCACGGGCAGAAAGCAATCAGCCCCAGCATTTT.

The CDR3: CASSYGGLAGGLQETQYF. In DNA form, the CDR3 reads TGCGCCAGCAGCTATGGCGGACTAGCGGGGGGCCTCCAAGAGACCCAGTACTTC. The rearrangement links TRBV5-1 to TRBJ2-5, with TRBD2 identical over 14 bases. Per germline, CDR1 SGHRS and CDR2 YFSETQ. The J segment lost 1 base and the V segment lost 3 bases, leaving 8 bases of the junction unmatched. This CDR3 has 18 amino acids.

The gene calls are TRBV6-2 or TRBV6-3 and TRBJ2-7, with a tentative D call TRBD1 (6 bases). There are 14 residues in the CDR3. V shed 0 bases and J shed 4 bases, with 10 bases lying between them. Germline loops: CDR1 MNHEY, CDR2 SVGEGT. CDR3 sequence reads: CASSYSSQGYEQYF. CDR3 sequence (DNA): TGTGCCAGCAGTTACTCTTCACAGGGATACGAGCAGTACTTC.

This clone is a singleton in its sample. The rearrangement uses TRBV6-1 and TRBJ2-7; 7 bases fit TRBD1. The CDR3 is 14 residues long. Germline assignment: CDR1 MNHNS and CDR2 SASEGT. Germline trimming cut 2 bases from V and 4 bases from J; bases unmatched to any gene: 5. The CDR3 sequence is CASSEMLQGYEQYV. CDR3 DNA sequence: TGTGCCAGCAGTGAAATGCTACAGGGGTACGAGCAGTACGTC.

The chain joins TRBV29-1 to TRBJ2-5, with 9 bases aligning to TRBD1. Looked up from germline, CDR1 is SQVTM and CDR2 is ANQGSEA. The CDR3 has 12 amino acids. After removal of 7 bases from V and 4 bases from J, the junction contained 4 bases not matched to a gene. DNA of the CDR3: TGCAGCGGCGGACAGGGGCGAGAGACCCAGTACTTC. It translates to CSGGQGRETQYF.